Presented here are 25 T cell receptor beta chains from one specimen sequenced in a study of shared clonotypes between healthy human individuals. Profiling relied on immunoSEQ multiplex PCR, and the TCRdb table lists in-frame clones only, not all of them. The sample lists roughly 700,000 clones, 74% occurring once. Source material: memory CD4+ T cells sorted from blood. As for subset: CD45RA-negative fraction. The receptors here all came from a woman in her 30s in good health.

This clone showed up just a few times. The chain uses TRBV12-5 and TRBJ1-4; no reliable D call. The CDR3 has 15 amino acids. The V gene's germline CDR1 is LGHNT and CDR2 FRNRAP. V shed 2 bases and J shed 3 bases, with 10 bases lying between them. The CDR3 loop is CASGLLKRPNEKLFF. CDR3 bases: TGTGCTAGTGGTTTGCTCAAACGTCCTAATGAAAAACTGTTTTTT.

J is TRBJ1-1 and V is TRBV10-2; D possibly corresponds to TRBD1 (5 bases). The CDR3 covers 14 residues. Trimming stripped 0 bases from V and 6 bases from J, with 11 bases between. CDR1 and CDR2 from the germline V gene are WSHSY and SAAADI. CDR3 DNA: TGCGCCAGCAGTGAGTCGAGAAGGGACCCTGAAGCTTTCTTT. It yields the protein CASSESRRDPEAFF.

The chain is built from TRBV6-1 and TRBJ1-2, with TRBD1 as a possible D gene (6 bases). With 9 bases removed from V and 5 bases from J, the gap between germline ends came to 19 bases. This CDR3 spans 14 amino acids. The V gene's germline CDR1 is MNHNS and CDR2 SASEGT. CDR3 nucleotide sequence: TGTGCCAGTCATTCCCCCAGGGGCCCTTATGGCTACACCTTC. Translated: CASHSPRGPYGYTF.

This clone appeared once. The V gene is TRBV11-2, the J gene TRBJ1-3, with D tentatively TRBD1 (6 bases). The V end lost 2 bases, the J end lost 1 base, and 18 bases lay between the germline ends. The CDR3 has 18 residues. CDR1 and CDR2 from the germline V gene are SGHAT and FQNNGV. The CDR3 DNA sequence: TGTGCCAGCAGCTTAAGACCGACAGGAATTACTTCTGGAAACACCATATATTTT. This gives the protein CASSLRPTGITSGNTIYF.

V usage is TRBV6-1 and J usage is TRBJ2-7; D not resolved. The V end was cut by 7 bases, the J end by 2 bases, with 9 bases between. The CDR3 has 12 amino acids. Germline V CDR1 and CDR2: MNHNS, SASEGT. The CDR3 nucleotides read TGTGCCAGCATAGGATTTACCTACGAGCAGTACTTC. It is translated as CASIGFTYEQYF.

This clone occurred a few times. The V call is TRBV2, the J call TRBJ2-1, with 9 bases aligning to TRBD2. Germline loops: CDR1 SNHLY, CDR2 FYNNEI. The CDR3 contains 15 residues. Trimming cost V 6 bases and J 2 bases; bases outside gene matches: 5. The CDR3: CASRAGGSPYNEQFF. CDR3 bases: TGTGCCAGCAGGGCGGGAGGGTCCCCCTACAATGAGCAGTTCTTC.

The rearrangement uses TRBV18 and TRBJ2-3, with D perhaps TRBD2 (6 bases). The germline V gene has CDR1 KGHSH and CDR2 LQKENI. This CDR3 is built from 13 residues. V gave up 7 bases and J gave up 5 bases, with 13 bases separating them. CDR3 nucleotides: TGTGCCAGCTTAAGTAGCGGATTAGATACGCAGTATTTT. This translates into CASLSSGLDTQYF.

This clone was detected a few times. This sequence joins TRBV28 and TRBJ1-5; no definite D call. Per germline, CDR1 MDHEN and CDR2 SYDVKM. Trimming removed 7 bases from V and 3 bases from J, with 4 bases in between. This CDR3 has 11 residues. The CDR3 here is CASMVNQPQHF. The CDR3 DNA is TGTGCCAGCATGGTCAATCAGCCCCAGCATTTT.

The chain carries TRBV11-2 and TRBJ2-1; 10 bases are a match to TRBD2. Germline V gene sequence: CDR1 SGHAT, CDR2 FQNNGV. The CDR3 covers 13 residues. Trimming cost V 8 bases and J 8 bases; bases outside gene matches: 6. The CDR3 bases are TGTGCCAGCTCTCTAGCGGGAGTGGATGAGCAGTTCTTC. As protein: CASSLAGVDEQFF.

The chain couples TRBV19 to TRBJ2-1, with D maybe TRBD1 (5 bases). CDR3 length equals 13 residues. Germline lookup yields CDR1 LNHDA and CDR2 SQIVND (reference sequence). Trimming cost V 7 bases and J 4 bases, with 11 bases left between them. In nucleotides, the CDR3 is TGTGCCAGTAATAGCCAGGGTTACAATGAGCAGTTCTTC. Its protein is CASNSQGYNEQFF. Full variable domain (missing parts from reference TRBV19 and TRBJ2-1): DGGITQSPKYLFRKEGQNVTLSCEQNLNHDAMYWYRQDPGQGLRLIYYSQIVNDFQKGDIAEGYSVSREKKESFPLTVTSAQKNPTAFYLCASNSQGYNEQFFGPGTRLTVL.

This clone was recorded a few times. The chain recombines TRBV5-1 with TRBJ2-5; 10 bases are shared with TRBD2. The CDR3 runs to 17 residues. J lost 2 bases, V lost 3 bases, and 10 bases had no gene match. Germline CDR1 is SGHRS and CDR2 is YFSETQ. The CDR3 DNA is TGCGCCAGCAGCTGGCCTTTAGCGGGAGGCGCACAAGAGACCCAGTACTTC. This sequence encodes CASSWPLAGGAQETQYF.

This clone was found once. At the DNA level, this CDR3 is encoded by other sequences in the same sample as well. The chain couples TRBV28 to TRBJ1-4; D is unclear. From germline, CDR1 is MDHEN and CDR2 SYDVKM. The CDR3 has 11 residues. The germline V and J ends were trimmed by 7 bases and 5 bases, with 5 bases remaining between them. The CDR3 DNA sequence: TGTGCCAGCATCTCCAATGAAAAACTGTTTTTT. It codes for CASISNEKLFF.

This sequence joins TRBV18 and TRBJ2-2; D gene unclear. The V end was cut by 0 bases, the J end by 1 base, with 9 bases between. Germline CDR1 reads KGHSH; CDR2 reads LQKENI. The CDR3 is made up of 16 amino acids. The CDR3 DNA reads as TGTGCCAGCTCACCACCCGGGCACCTGAACACCGGGGAGCTGTTTTTT. It codes for CASSPPGHLNTGELFF.

The rearrangement uses TRBV2 and TRBJ2-1; D unresolved. CDR1 and CDR2 from the germline V gene are SNHLY and FYNNEI. The CDR3 is made up of 16 amino acids. Trimming shortened V by 4 bases and J by 1 base, and 14 bases separated the two germline ends. CDR3 DNA: TGTGCCAGCAGTGTCCAGATAATAGGGTCCTACAATGAGCAGTTCTTC. Translation: CASSVQIIGSYNEQFF.

The V and J genes are TRBV9 and TRBJ2-1, with TRBD2 matching over 12 bases. V was pared by 4 bases and J by 5 bases, with 7 bases of the junction left unmatched. The germline V gene encodes CDR1 SGDLS and CDR2 YYNGEE. The CDR3 runs to 16 residues. The CDR3 region is CASSLRTSGENNEQFF. CDR3 coding DNA: TGTGCCAGCAGCCTTCGGACTAGCGGGGAGAACAATGAGCAGTTCTTC.

The sample holds a few counts of this clone. A read error may produce the germline difference seen at one junction end. The chain links TRBV15 to TRBJ1-2; the D is unclear. CDR1 and CDR2 from the germline V gene are LNHNV and YYDKDF (reference sequence). The CDR3 is 12 residues long. CDR3 in DNA: TGTGCCACCAGCAGCGCCACGGGTAGGCAAATCTTC. Its protein product is CATSSATGRQIF.

This chain links TRBV7-9 with TRBJ2-7; 7 bases match TRBD1. The V segment lost 1 base and the J segment 6 bases; nucleotides outside the gene matches: 3. Germline V CDR1 and CDR2: SEHNR, FQNEAQ (reference sequence). CDR3 length: 13 residues. This chain's CDR3 is CASSLGGGSEQYF. Here the CDR3 DNA reads TGTGCCAGCAGCTTAGGAGGGGGCTCCGAGCAGTACTTC.

This clone was seen many times. This chain joins TRBV5-4 and TRBJ2-7; D perhaps matches TRBD1 (9 bases). CDR1 and CDR2 (germline): SGHNT, YYREEE (reference sequence). The CDR3 is 17 residues long. The V gene lost 4 bases and the J gene lost 5 bases, with 25 bases spanning the gap. The CDR3 DNA is TGTGCCAGCAGCACCCCCGCGGGGGGACAGGGTCCCAACGAGCAGTACTTC. It translates to CASSTPAGGQGPNEQYF.

V gene TRBV6-6 combines with J gene TRBJ2-2; D not certain. The CDR3 spans 12 residues. V was pared by 3 bases and J by 5 bases, with 4 bases between. Germline CDR1 and CDR2: MNHNY and SVGAGI (reference sequence). The CDR3 DNA reads as TGTGCCAGCAGTTATAAGACCGGGGAGCTGTTTTTT. Protein product: CASSYKTGELFF.

The chain recombines TRBV4-1 with TRBJ2-4; 11 positions match TRBD2. Germline V lookup: CDR1 MGHRA, CDR2 YSYEKL. This CDR3 is built from 16 residues. Trimming removed 2 bases from V and 3 bases from J; junction bases left unmatched: 3. The CDR3 sequence: CASSQKLAGDKNIQYF. CDR3 bases: TGCGCCAGCAGCCAAAAACTAGCGGGGGACAAAAACATTCAGTACTTC.

The chain recombines TRBV28 with TRBJ1-3; TRBD1 might be the D (5 bases). Per the germline V gene, CDR1 is MDHEN and CDR2 is SYDVKM. The CDR3 totals 15 residues. V was pared by 6 bases and J by 1 base, with 13 bases between. The CDR3 DNA sequence: TGTGCCAGCAGACTCCCTCAGGGTTCTGGAAACACCATATATTTT. Translated: CASRLPQGSGNTIYF.

This clone was seen just once. The V and J genes are TRBV23-1 and TRBJ2-7; D is possibly TRBD2 (5 bases). TRBV23-1 is an ORF; its function is uncertain. The CDR3 totals 15 residues. Trimming took 4 bases from V and 6 from J, leaving 19 bases between them. CDR3 amino acids: CASSRSGRGLSEQYF. CDR3 bases: TGCGCCAGCAGTCGATCAGGTCGGGGTCTGAGCGAGCAGTACTTC.

V and J are TRBV10-3 and TRBJ2-7; D may correspond to TRBD1 or TRBD2 (7 bases each). This CDR3 has 15 amino acids. Between the trimmed V and J ends, which lost 2 bases and 2 bases, there was a span of 13 bases. Germline V gene lookup returns CDR1 ENHRY and CDR2 SYGVKD. The CDR3 sequence is CAISEQGGYAYEQYF. The CDR3 DNA sequence: TGTGCCATCAGTGAGCAGGGGGGGTACGCCTACGAGCAGTACTTC.

This chain connects TRBV28 to TRBJ1-5, with TRBD1 matching over 7 bases. J was trimmed by 4 bases and V by 9 bases; bases with no gene match: 15. Germline loops: CDR1 MDHEN, CDR2 SYDVKM. The CDR3 sequence is 16 residues long. The CDR3 is CASTTYGSTGNQPQHF. In DNA form, the CDR3 reads TGTGCCAGTACTACCTACGGATCGACAGGGAATCAGCCCCAGCATTTT. The full variable domain, its missing parts supplied by reference TRBV28 and TRBJ1-5, is DVKVTQSSRYLVKRTGEKVFLECVQDMDHENMFWYRQDPGLGLRLIYFSYDVKMKEKGDIPEGYSVSREKKERFSLILESASTNQTSMYLCASTTYGSTGNQPQHFGDGTRLSIL.

J is TRBJ1-3 and V is TRBV28; D is possibly TRBD1 (5 bases). The CDR3 consists of 15 residues. Deletions cut 6 bases from V and 0 bases from J, with 12 bases between. Germline V CDR1 and CDR2: MDHEN, SYDVKM. The CDR3 bases are TGTGCCAGCAGAAGACAGAGCTCCTCTGGAAACACCATATATTTT. Its translation is CASRRQSSSGNTIYF.